This T cell receptor (beta chain) was recovered during a study of blood T cell repertoires in COVID-19. Study as a whole: From T cells, B-cell-depleted T cells, or PBMCs came the material, which was cDNA or gDNA.

The CDR3 has 14 amino acids. V shed 0 bases, J shed 7 bases, and the junction held 2 bases outside the gene matches. Germline V gene lookup returns CDR1 SGHVS and CDR2 FQNEAQ. Produced via immunoSEQ multiplex PCR; TCRdb's table is partial and in-frame only. Of 190,000 or so clones in the sample, 85% to 90% were seen once. Sequencing used peripheral blood. The TCR sequence derives from a middle-aged man with active or convalescent COVID-19. This chain links TRBV7-8 with TRBJ2-1, with TRBD1 identical over 8 bases. In DNA, the CDR3 is TGTGCCAGCAGCTTAGCCCAGGGGGCAAATGAGCAGTTCTTC. Encoded protein: CASSLAQGANEQFF.